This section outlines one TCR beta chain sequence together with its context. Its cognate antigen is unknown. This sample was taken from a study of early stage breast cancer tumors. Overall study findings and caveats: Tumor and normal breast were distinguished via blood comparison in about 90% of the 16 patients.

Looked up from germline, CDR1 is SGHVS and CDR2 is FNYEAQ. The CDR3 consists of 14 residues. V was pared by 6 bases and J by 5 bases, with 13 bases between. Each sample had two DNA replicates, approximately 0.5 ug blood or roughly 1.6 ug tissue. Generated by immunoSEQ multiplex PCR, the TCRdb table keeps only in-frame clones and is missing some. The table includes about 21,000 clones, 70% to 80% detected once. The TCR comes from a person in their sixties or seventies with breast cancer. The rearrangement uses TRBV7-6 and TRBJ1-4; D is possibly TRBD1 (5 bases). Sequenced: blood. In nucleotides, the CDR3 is TGTGCCAGCAGGGAGGGGACGAGAAATGAAAAACTGTTTTTT. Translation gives CASREGTRNEKLFF.